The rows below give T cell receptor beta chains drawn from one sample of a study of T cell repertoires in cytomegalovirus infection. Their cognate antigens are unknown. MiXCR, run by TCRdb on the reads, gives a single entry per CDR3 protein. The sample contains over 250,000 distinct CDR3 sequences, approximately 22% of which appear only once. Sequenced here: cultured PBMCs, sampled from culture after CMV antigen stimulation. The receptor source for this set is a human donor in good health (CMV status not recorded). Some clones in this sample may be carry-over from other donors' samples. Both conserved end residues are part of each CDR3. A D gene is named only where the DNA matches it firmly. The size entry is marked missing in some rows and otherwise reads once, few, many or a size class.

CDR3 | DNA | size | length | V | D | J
CASSSRLAGGGSYEQYF | TGTGCCAGCAGTTCCCGACTAGCGGGAGGTGGAAGCTACGAGCAGTACTTC | many | 17 | TRBV28 | TRBD2 | TRBJ2-7
CASSLTSGRVDEQFF | TGTGCCAGCAGCTTGACTAGCGGGAGAGTCGATGAGCAGTTCTTC | - | 15 | TRBV5-6 | TRBD2 | TRBJ2-1
CASSYSPQEQFF | TGTGCCAGCAGTTACTCCCCACAAGAGCAGTTCTTC | many | 12 | TRBV6-2/TRBV6-3 | - | TRBJ2-1
CASSFHTSGRGNEQYF | TGTGCCAGCAGTTTCCACACTAGCGGGAGGGGTAACGAGCAGTACTTC | few | 16 | TRBV27 | TRBD2 | TRBJ2-7
CSASWAGGAERNEQFF | TGCAGTGCTAGCTGGGCGGGAGGGGCCGAACGCAATGAGCAGTTCTTC | - | 16 | TRBV20-1 | TRBD2 | TRBJ2-1
CSARDVRNTEAFF | TGCAGTGCTAGAGATGTCAGAAACACTGAAGCTTTCTTT | few | 13 | TRBV20-1 | - | TRBJ1-1
CASSQGGQGNQPQHF | TGCGCCAGCAGCCAAGGAGGGCAGGGCAATCAGCCCCAGCATTTT | - | 15 | TRBV4-1 | - | TRBJ1-5
CASSLKGLGEQYF | TGTGCCAGCAGCTTAAAGGGACTCGGAGAGCAGTACTTC | - | 13 | TRBV7-9 | - | TRBJ2-7
CSAPRVSDTEAFF | TGCAGTGCCCCCAGGGTTTCGGACACTGAAGCTTTCTTT | few | 13 | TRBV20-1 | - | TRBJ1-1
CASSFGGIVETQYF | TGTGCCAGCAGTTTCGGCGGGATCGTAGAGACCCAGTACTTC | - | 14 | TRBV12-3/TRBV12-4 | - | TRBJ2-5
CASSYSSLAGAPLDTGELFF | TGTGCCAGCAGTTACTCTTCCCTAGCGGGAGCCCCGCTGGACACCGGGGAGCTGTTTTTT | few | 20 | TRBV6-5 | TRBD2 | TRBJ2-2
CASKGTGANTEAFF | TGTGCCAGTAAGGGGACAGGGGCGAACACTGAAGCTTTCTTT | few | 14 | TRBV19 | TRBD1 | TRBJ1-1
CASSLEGGPHNEQFF | TGTGCCAGCAGCTTAGAGGGAGGGCCACACAATGAGCAGTTCTTC | - | 15 | TRBV5-4 | TRBD2 | TRBJ2-1
CATRQVGELFF | TGTGCCACGCGACAGGTTGGGGAGCTGTTTTTT | once | 11 | TRBV10-3 | - | TRBJ2-2
CASSMRVGGGNQPQHF | TGTGCCAGTAGTATGAGAGTAGGGGGAGGCAATCAGCCCCAGCATTTT | - | 16 | TRBV19 | - | TRBJ1-5
CAWSPGNGNSPLHF | TGTGCCTGGAGTCCTGGGAATGGGAATTCACCCCTCCACTTT | few | 14 | TRBV30 | - | TRBJ1-6
CASSPGPILPEQYF | TGTGCCAGCAGCCCGGGCCCAATCCTCCCCGAGCAGTACTTC | many | 14 | TRBV7-2 | - | TRBJ2-7
CASSNLAGGTGELFF | TGTGCCAGCAGTAATCTAGCGGGGGGCACCGGGGAGCTGTTTTTT | - | 15 | TRBV12-3/TRBV12-4 | TRBD2 | TRBJ2-2
CASSISSAYNEQFF | TGTGCCAGTAGTATCTCCAGCGCCTACAATGAGCAGTTCTTC | - | 14 | TRBV19 | - | TRBJ2-1
CASSQGWGDVGNQPQHF | TGCGCCAGCAGCCAAGGTTGGGGGGACGTTGGCAATCAGCCCCAGCATTTT | - | 17 | TRBV4-1 | - | TRBJ1-5
CASSQARVSGNTIYF | TGCGCCAGCAGCCAAGCCAGGGTTTCTGGAAACACCATATATTTT | - | 15 | TRBV4-1 | - | TRBJ1-3
CASSFTTGEGETQYF | TGTGCCAGCAGCTTTACGACAGGGGAAGGAGAGACCCAGTACTTC | - | 15 | TRBV11-2 | TRBD1 | TRBJ2-5
CASSLGSGQGVTEAFF | TGTGCCAGCAGCTTAGGTTCGGGACAGGGAGTCACTGAAGCTTTCTTT | - | 16 | TRBV7-6 | TRBD1 | TRBJ1-1
CSAADGTVYEQYF | TGCAGTGCTGCAGACGGGACAGTCTACGAGCAGTACTTC | - | 13 | TRBV20-1 | TRBD1 | TRBJ2-7
CASSLGDPSYEQYF | TGTGCCAGCAGCTTAGGGGACCCCTCCTACGAGCAGTACTTC | many | 14 | TRBV7-6 | - | TRBJ2-7
CASSRRTGPGEKLFF | TGTGCCAGCAGCCGGAGGACAGGGCCTGGTGAAAAACTGTTTTTT | many | 15 | TRBV7-2 | TRBD1 | TRBJ1-4
CASSLRGNVGLGPSGANVLTF | TGTGCCAGCAGCCTGAGGGGGAACGTTGGGTTGGGCCCCTCTGGGGCCAACGTCCTGACTTTC | many | 21 | TRBV7-6 | - | TRBJ2-6
CASRLGEETQYF | TGTGCCAGCAGACTTGGGGAAGAGACCCAGTACTTC | many | 12 | TRBV7-9 | - | TRBJ2-5
CASSQSGGYNEQFF | TGTGCCAGTAGTCAGAGCGGGGGTTACAATGAGCAGTTCTTC | - | 14 | TRBV19 | TRBD2 | TRBJ2-1
CASSLEDGQPQHF | TGTGCCAGCAGCTTAGAGGATGGTCAGCCCCAGCATTTT | - | 13 | TRBV7-9 | - | TRBJ1-5